The present T cell receptor (beta chain) was sequenced within a study of blood T cells in healthy people across ages. General study findings and limits: PBMCs left unsorted prevented a conclusive naive versus antigen-experienced comparison.

It was with a sample-barcoded 5' primer and a J-beta primer mix that a second PCR of roughly 7 to 12 cycles was run. TCRdb reprocessed the 5' RACE reads via MiXCR and lists one record per CDR3 protein. This table has 700,000 to 800,000 distinct CDR3 sequences, approximately 39% appearing once. This clonotype was observed at least ten times. Its antigen is undetermined. Samples had at least 6 million PBMCs isolated from them. The CDR3 has 15 residues. The germline gives CDR1 SGHRS, CDR2 YFSETQ. Deletions cut 5 bases from V and 2 bases from J, with 17 bases between. The sample taken for sequencing was blood. This sequence originates from a woman aged 60 to 75 in good health. The genes are TRBV5-1 and TRBJ2-7, with D possibly being TRBD1 (6 bases). In nucleotides, the CDR3 is TGCGCCAGCAGTCTACAGGGAATAAGTACCTACGAGCAGTACTTC. It codes for CASSLQGISTYEQYF.